Detailed here is one TCR beta chain. Its antigen is undetermined. Trimming at V came to 8 bases and at J to 3 bases, leaving 5 bases not matched to a gene. The CDR3 is 14 amino acids. The germline CDR1 and CDR2 sequences are MNHEY and SVGAGI. The entry originates in a study of cytomegalovirus exposure and HLA in healthy donors. Assay used: immunoSEQ multiplex PCR; TCRdb lists only in-frame clones, some missing. This table has tens of thousands of clones, over 85% appearing once. Study results and limitations: Using the classifier, cytomegalovirus status was reportedly diagnosed with high specificity and sensitivity.

V and J are TRBV6-5 and TRBJ2-3, with 10 bases matching TRBD2. The sequence was obtained from a woman in her 30s in good health and CMV-seronegative. Input material: PBMCs. The chain's CDR3 is CASQRGGRTDTQYF. The CDR3 DNA reads TGTGCCAGCCAGCGGGGGGGCCGGACAGATACGCAGTATTTT.